Each of the 9 T cell receptor beta chains below was sequenced from the same sample in a study of cytomegalovirus exposure and HLA in healthy donors. 60 Vbeta and 13 Jbeta primers were used in PCR. The repertoire was sequenced with immunoSEQ multiplex PCR; TCRdb's copy has only in-frame clones and lacks some. The sample shows about 140,000 clones, just over 65% of them seen only once. Sequencing input: PBMCs. Receptors originate from a woman aged 60 to 75 in good health and CMV-seronegative.

This chain links TRBV19 with TRBJ2-5; 12 nucleotides agree with TRBD2. The germline CDR1 and CDR2 sequences are LNHDA and SQIVND (reference sequence). The CDR3 is 16 amino acids. V lost 1 base and J lost 4; bases outside the gene matches: 4. DNA for the CDR3: TGTGCCAGTAGTATAGCACTAGCGGGAGGCAGAGAGACCCAGTACTTC. This gives the protein CASSIALAGGRETQYF.

The sample holds one count of this clone. V usage is TRBV5-1 and J usage is TRBJ1-4; 7 bases match TRBD1. The CDR3 length is 15 residues. With V trimmed by 0 bases and J by 8 bases, 7 bases remained unmatched. Germline CDR1 reads SGHRS; CDR2 reads YFSETQ. The CDR3 DNA reads TGCGCCAGCAGCTTGGAAGGGGGCGCGATCGAAAAACTGTTTTTT. Its translation is CASSLEGGAIEKLFF.

J is TRBJ1-1 and V is TRBV5-1, with a possible D match to TRBD1 (5 bases). Trimming left V 2 bases short and J 1 base short, with 9 bases between. The germline V gene encodes CDR1 SGHRS and CDR2 YFSETQ. The CDR3 consists of 14 residues. CDR3 bases: TGCGCCAGCAGCTTAGGTGGGGCGAACACTGAAGCTTTCTTT. It specifies CASSLGGANTEAFF.

This chain connects TRBV12-5 to TRBJ1-2; 8 positions match TRBD1. The germline V gene encodes CDR1 LGHNT and CDR2 FRNRAP. This CDR3 is built from 15 residues. Trimming took 5 bases from V and 4 from J; bases not matched to a gene: 9. CDR3 sequence reads: CASGGDRGQAYGYTF. As DNA, the CDR3 is TGTGCTAGTGGTGGCGACAGGGGCCAGGCCTATGGCTACACCTTC.

This chain uses TRBV7-8 with TRBJ1-3, with D hard to call. V lost 5 bases to trimming and J lost 0 bases, with 14 bases between them. CDR1 SGHVS and CDR2 FQNEAQ come from the germline V gene. The CDR3 is 16 residues long. The CDR3 DNA is TGTGCCAGCAGCCCCTACCTACCGGGCTCTGGAAACACCATATATTTT. This translates into CASSPYLPGSGNTIYF.

The gene calls are TRBV7-2 and TRBJ2-5; D unresolved. The DNA end is a closer match to TRBJ2-7, so the J assignment may be wrong. In germline, CDR1 is SGHTA, CDR2 FQGNSA. The CDR3 contains 14 residues. In nucleotides, the CDR3 is TGTGCCAGCAGCCTGGAGCAATCTAACGCCGAGCAGTACTTC. This codes for CASSLEQSNAEQYF.

The chain links TRBV7-2 to TRBJ2-2, with D maybe TRBD1 (6 bases). The V gene's germline CDR1 is SGHTA and CDR2 FQGNSA. V lost 5 bases and J lost 4, with 14 bases in between. This CDR3 has 15 amino acids. The CDR3 reads CASSLQGVGTGELFF. The CDR3 nucleotides read TGTGCCAGCAGCCTACAGGGTGTCGGCACCGGGGAGCTGTTTTTT.

This clone was seen a handful of times. This chain uses TRBV15 with TRBJ1-5; possible D gene TRBD1, 5 bases. V gave up 8 bases and J gave up 1 base, with 18 bases separating them. Germline CDR1 LNHNV, CDR2 YYDKDF (reference sequence). The CDR3 runs to 16 residues. This CDR3 reads CATGAARVRSNQPQHF. CDR3 coding DNA: TGTGCCACCGGAGCCGCCAGGGTCCGAAGCAATCAGCCCCAGCATTTT.

This clone was recorded a few times. The J gene is TRBJ1-5, the V gene TRBV9, with D tentatively TRBD1 (6 bases). Germline CDR1 is SGDLS and CDR2 is YYNGEE. The V end was cut by 5 bases, the J end by 2 bases, with 14 bases between. This CDR3 has 15 residues. The CDR3 region is CASSPRGGGNQPQHF. In nucleotides, the CDR3 is TGTGCCAGCAGTCCACGGGGGGGCGGCAATCAGCCCCAGCATTTT.